The T cell receptor beta chain under discussion was sequenced for a study of blood T cell repertoires in COVID-19. Method: immunoSEQ multiplex PCR; TCRdb's copy keeps in-frame clones and lacks some. The top ten hold 2.5% to 3% of the sample, which has around 250,000 clones, less than 95% seen once. This sequence originates from a middle-aged man who had been exposed to COVID-19. Sequencing input: PBMCs or T cells enriched from blood (not recorded which).

In DNA, the CDR3 is TGTGCCAGCAGACGACAGCCCTATAGCAATCAGCCCCAGCATTTT. It codes for CASRRQPYSNQPQHF. The J gene is TRBJ1-5, the V gene TRBV6-5; D may be TRBD1 (5 bases). V dropped 6 bases and J dropped 0 bases, with 12 bases sitting between them. This CDR3 has 15 residues. Germline-derived CDR1 and CDR2 are MNHEY and SVGAGI.